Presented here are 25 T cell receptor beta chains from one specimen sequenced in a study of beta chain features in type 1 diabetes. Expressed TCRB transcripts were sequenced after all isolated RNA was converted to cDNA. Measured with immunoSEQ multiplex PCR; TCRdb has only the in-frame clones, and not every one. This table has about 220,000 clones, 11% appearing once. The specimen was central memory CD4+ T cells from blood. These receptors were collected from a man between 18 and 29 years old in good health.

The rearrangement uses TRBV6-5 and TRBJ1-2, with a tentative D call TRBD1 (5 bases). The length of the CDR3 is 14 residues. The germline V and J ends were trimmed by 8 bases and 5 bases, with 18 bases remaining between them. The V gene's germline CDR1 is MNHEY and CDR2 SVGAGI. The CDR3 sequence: CASRRRGEWYGYTF. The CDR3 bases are TGTGCCAGCCGACGACGGGGGGAATGGTATGGCTACACCTTC.

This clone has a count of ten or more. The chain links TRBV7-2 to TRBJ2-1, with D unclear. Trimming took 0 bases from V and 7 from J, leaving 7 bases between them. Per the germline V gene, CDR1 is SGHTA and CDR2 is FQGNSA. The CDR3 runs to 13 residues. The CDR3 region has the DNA TGTGCCAGCAGCTTAGCACTATTTAATGAGCAGTTCTTC. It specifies CASSLALFNEQFF.

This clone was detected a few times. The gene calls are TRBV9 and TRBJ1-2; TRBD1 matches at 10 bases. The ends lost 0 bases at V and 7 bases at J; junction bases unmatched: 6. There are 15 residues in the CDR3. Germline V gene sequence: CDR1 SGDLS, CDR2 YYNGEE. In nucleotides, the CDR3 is TGTGCCAGCAGCGTAGAAGGGACAGGGGTTTTTGGCTACACCTTC. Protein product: CASSVEGTGVFGYTF.

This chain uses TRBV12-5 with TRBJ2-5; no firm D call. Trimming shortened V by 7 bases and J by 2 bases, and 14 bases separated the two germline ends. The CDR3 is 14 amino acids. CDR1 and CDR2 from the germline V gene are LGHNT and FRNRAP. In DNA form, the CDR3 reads TGTGCTAGTGCCCTGCCCGCTCCGCAAGAGACCCAGTACTTC. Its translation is CASALPAPQETQYF.

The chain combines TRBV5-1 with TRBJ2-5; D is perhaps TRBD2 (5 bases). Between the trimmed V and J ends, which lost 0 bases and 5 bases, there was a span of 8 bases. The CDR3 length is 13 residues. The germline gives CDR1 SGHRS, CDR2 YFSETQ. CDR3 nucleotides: TGCGCCAGCAGCTTGGATCTAGCTGAGACCCAGTACTTC. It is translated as CASSLDLAETQYF.

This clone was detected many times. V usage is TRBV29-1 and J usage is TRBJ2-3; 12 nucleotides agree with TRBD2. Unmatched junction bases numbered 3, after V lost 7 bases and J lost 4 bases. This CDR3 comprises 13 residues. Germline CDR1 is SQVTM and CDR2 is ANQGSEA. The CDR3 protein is CSGRLAGADTQYF. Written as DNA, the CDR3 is TGCAGCGGCAGACTAGCGGGAGCAGATACGCAGTATTTT.

This CDR3 is CASSYGQGADEQYF. The CDR3 region has the DNA TGTGCCAGCAGCTATGGACAGGGGGCTGACGAGCAGTACTTC. The V call is TRBV7-6, the J call TRBJ2-7; TRBD1 matches at 11 bases. The germline V gene has CDR1 SGHVS and CDR2 FNYEAQ. Trimming took 4 bases from V and 5 from J; bases not matched to a gene: 4. The CDR3 sequence is 14 residues long.

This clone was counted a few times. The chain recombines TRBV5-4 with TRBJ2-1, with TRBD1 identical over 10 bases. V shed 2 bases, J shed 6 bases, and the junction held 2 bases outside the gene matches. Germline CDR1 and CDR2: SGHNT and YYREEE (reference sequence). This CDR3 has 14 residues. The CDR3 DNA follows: TGTGCCAGCAGCTTAGGGACAGGGGCCAATGAGCAGTTCTTC. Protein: CASSLGTGANEQFF.

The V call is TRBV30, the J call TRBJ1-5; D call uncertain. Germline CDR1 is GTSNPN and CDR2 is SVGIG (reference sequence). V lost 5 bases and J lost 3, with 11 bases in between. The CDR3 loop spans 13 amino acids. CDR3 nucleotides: TGTGCCTGGGAACCCGGATTCAATCAGCCCCAGCATTTT. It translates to CAWEPGFNQPQHF.

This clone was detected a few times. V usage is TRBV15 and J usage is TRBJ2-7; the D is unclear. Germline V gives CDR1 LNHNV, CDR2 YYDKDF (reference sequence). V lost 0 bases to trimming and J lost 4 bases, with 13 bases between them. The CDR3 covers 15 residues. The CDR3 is CATSREPGAGYEQYF. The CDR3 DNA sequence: TGTGCCACCAGCAGAGAACCGGGCGCCGGGTACGAGCAGTACTTC.

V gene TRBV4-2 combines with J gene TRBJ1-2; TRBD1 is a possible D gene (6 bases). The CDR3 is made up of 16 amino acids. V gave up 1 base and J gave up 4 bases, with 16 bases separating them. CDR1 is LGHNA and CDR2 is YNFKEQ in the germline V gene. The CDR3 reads CASSQGEDSWFYGYTF. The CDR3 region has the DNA TGTGCCAGCAGCCAAGGGGAGGACAGTTGGTTCTATGGCTACACCTTC.

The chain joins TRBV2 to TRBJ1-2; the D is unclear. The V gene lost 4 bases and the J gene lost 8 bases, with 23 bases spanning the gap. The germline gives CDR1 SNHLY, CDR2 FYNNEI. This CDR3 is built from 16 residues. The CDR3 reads CASSGSNGPASDGYTF. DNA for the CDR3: TGTGCCAGCAGTGGGTCGAACGGACCGGCTTCAGACGGCTACACCTTC.

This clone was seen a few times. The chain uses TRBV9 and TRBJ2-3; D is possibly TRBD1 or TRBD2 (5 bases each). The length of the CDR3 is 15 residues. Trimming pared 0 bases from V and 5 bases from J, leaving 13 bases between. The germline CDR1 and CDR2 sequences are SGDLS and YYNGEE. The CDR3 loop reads CASSVEGIALDTQYF. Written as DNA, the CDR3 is TGTGCCAGCAGCGTAGAGGGGATAGCGTTAGATACGCAGTATTTT.

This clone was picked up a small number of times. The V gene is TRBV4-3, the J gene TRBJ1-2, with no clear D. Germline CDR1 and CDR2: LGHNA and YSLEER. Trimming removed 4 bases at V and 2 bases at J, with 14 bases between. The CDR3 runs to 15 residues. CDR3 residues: CASSPIEGSNYGYTF. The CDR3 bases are TGCGCCAGCAGCCCAATCGAAGGGAGCAACTATGGCTACACCTTC.

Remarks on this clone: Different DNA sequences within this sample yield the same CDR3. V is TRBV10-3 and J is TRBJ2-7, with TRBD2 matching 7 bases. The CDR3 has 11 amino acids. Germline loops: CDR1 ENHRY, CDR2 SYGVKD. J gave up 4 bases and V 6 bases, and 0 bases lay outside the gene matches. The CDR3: CAISGGYEQYF. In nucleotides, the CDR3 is TGTGCCATCAGCGGGGGGTACGAGCAGTACTTC.

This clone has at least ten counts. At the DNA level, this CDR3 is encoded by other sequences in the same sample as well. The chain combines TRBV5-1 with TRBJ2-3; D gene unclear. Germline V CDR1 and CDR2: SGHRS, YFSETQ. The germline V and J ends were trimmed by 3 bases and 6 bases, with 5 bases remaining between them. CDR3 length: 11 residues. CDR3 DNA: TGCGCCAGCAGCTCCAGGGATACGCAGTATTTT. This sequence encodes CASSSRDTQYF. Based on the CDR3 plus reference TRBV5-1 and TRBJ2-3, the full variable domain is KAGVTQTPRYLIKTRGQQVTLSCSPISGHRSVSWYQQTPGQGLQFLFEYFSETQRNKGNFPGRFSGRQFSNSRSEMNVSTLELGDSALYLCASSSRDTQYFGPGTRLTVL.

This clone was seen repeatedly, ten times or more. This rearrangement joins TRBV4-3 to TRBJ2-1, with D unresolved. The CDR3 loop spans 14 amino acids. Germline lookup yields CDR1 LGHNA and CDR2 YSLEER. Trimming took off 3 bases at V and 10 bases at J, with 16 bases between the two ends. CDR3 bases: TGCGCCAGCAGCCAGGTATTAGCTGCTCAAGAGCAGTTCTTC. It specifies CASSQVLAAQEQFF.

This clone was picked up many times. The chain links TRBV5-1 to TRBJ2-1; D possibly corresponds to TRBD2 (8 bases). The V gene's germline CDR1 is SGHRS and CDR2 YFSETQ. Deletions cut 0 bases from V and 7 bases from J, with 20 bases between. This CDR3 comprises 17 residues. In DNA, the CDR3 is TGCGCCAGCAGCTTGGCAACGGGAGGGCCCAGGGGGAATGAGCAGTTCTTC. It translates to CASSLATGGPRGNEQFF.

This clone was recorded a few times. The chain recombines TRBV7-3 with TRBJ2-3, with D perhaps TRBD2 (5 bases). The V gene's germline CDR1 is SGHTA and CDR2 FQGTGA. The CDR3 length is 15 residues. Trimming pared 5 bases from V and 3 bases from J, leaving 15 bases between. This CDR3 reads CASSLNGVRTDTQYF. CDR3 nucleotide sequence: TGTGCCAGCAGCCTAAACGGGGTACGGACAGATACGCAGTATTTT. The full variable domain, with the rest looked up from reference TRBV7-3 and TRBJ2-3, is GAGVSQTPSNKVTEKGKYVELRCDPISGHTALYWYRQSLGQGPEFLIYFQGTGAADDSGLPNDRFFAVRPEGSVSTLKIQRTERGDSAVYLCASSLNGVRTDTQYFGPGTRLTVL.

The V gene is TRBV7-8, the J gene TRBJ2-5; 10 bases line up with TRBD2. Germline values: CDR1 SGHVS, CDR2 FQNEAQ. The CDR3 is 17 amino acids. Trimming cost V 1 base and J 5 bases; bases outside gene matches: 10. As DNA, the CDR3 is TGTGCCAGCAGCTTAGAACGGGGTAGCGGGAGGATGGAGACCCAGTACTTC. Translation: CASSLERGSGRMETQYF.

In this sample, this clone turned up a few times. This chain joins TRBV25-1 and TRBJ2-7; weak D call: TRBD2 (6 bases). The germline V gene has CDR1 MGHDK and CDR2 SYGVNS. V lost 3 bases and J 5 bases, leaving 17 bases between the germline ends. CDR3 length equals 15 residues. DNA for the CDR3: TGTGCCAGCAGTGAGTCGGGGGACCGGGGGAACGAGCAGTACTTC. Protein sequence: CASSESGDRGNEQYF.

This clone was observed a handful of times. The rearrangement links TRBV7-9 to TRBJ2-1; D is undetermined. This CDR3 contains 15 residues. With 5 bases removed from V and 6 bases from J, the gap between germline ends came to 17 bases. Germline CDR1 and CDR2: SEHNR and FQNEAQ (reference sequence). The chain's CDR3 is CASSQGPASVNEQFF. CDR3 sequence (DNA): TGTGCCAGCAGCCAAGGGCCAGCGTCGGTCAATGAGCAGTTCTTC.

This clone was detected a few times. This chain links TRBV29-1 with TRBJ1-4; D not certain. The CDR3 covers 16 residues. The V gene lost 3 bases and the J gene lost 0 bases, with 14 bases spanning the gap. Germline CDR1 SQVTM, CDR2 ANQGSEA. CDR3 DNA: TGCAGCGTTGAGAAGGAACGGTATGCAACTAATGAAAAACTGTTTTTT. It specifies CSVEKERYATNEKLFF.

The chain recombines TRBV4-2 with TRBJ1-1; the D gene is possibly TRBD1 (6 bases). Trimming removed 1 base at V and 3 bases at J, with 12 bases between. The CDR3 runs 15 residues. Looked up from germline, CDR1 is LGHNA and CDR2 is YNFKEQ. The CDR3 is CASSQVVQGDTEAFF. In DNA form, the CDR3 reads TGTGCCAGCAGCCAAGTAGTACAGGGAGACACTGAAGCTTTCTTT.

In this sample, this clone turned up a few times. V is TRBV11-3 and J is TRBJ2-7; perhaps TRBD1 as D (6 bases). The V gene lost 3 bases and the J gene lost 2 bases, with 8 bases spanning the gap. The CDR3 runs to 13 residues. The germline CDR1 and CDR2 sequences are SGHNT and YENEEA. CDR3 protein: CASSLDSTYEQYF. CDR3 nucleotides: TGTGCCAGCAGCTTGGACAGTACCTACGAGCAGTACTTC.